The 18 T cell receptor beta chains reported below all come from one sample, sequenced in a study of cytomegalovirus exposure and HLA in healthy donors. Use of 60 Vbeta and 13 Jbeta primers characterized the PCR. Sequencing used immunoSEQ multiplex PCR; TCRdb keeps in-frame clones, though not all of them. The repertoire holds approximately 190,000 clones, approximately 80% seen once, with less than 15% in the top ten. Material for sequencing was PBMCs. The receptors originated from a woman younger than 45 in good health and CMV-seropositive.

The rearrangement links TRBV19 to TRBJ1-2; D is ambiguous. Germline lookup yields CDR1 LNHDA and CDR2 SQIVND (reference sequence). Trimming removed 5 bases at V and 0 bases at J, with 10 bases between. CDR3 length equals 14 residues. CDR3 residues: CASSAGLANYGYTF. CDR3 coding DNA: TGTGCCAGTAGTGCAGGACTTGCTAACTATGGCTACACCTTC.

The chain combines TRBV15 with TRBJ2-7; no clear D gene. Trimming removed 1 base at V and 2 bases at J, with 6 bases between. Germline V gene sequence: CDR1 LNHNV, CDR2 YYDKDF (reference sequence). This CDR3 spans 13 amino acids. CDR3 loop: CATSRVITYEQYF. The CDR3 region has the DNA TGTGCCACCAGCAGAGTTATTACCTACGAGCAGTACTTC.

CDR3 loop: CAINGQDSYTF. CDR3 coding DNA: TGTGCCATCAACGGACAGGATAGCTACACCTTC. This chain uses TRBV10-3 with TRBJ1-2, with 7 bases fitting TRBD1. This CDR3 comprises 11 residues. Germline V lookup: CDR1 ENHRY, CDR2 SYGVKD. Losses at the gene ends were 7 bases for V and 9 bases for J; bases not matched to a gene: 5.

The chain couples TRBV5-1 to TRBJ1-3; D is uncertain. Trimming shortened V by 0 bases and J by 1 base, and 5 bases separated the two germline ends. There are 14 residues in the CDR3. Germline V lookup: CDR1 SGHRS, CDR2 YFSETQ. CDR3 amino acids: CASSLAESGNTIYF. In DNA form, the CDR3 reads TGCGCCAGCAGCTTGGCAGAATCTGGAAACACCATATATTTT. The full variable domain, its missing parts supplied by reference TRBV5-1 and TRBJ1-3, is KAGVTQTPRYLIKTRGQQVTLSCSPISGHRSVSWYQQTPGQGLQFLFEYFSETQRNKGNFPGRFSGRQFSNSRSEMNVSTLELGDSALYLCASSLAESGNTIYFGEGSWLTVV.

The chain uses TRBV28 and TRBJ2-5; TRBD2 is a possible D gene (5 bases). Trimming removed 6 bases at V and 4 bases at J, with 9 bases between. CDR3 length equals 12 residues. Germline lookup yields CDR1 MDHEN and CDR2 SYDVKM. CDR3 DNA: TGTGCCAGCAGCTACGGAGGAGAGACCCAGTACTTC. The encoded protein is CASSYGGETQYF.

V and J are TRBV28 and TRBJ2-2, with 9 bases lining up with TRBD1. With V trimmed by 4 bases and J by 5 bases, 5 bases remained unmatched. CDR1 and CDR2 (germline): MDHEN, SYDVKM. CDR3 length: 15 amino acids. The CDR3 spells CASSWGQGRTGELFF. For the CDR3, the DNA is TGTGCCAGCAGTTGGGGACAGGGCAGAACCGGGGAGCTGTTTTTT.

The CDR3 here is CASSSWTGEFSPLHF. CDR3 nucleotides: TGTGCCAGCAGTTCCTGGACAGGGGAATTCTCACCCCTCCACTTT. V usage is TRBV28 and J usage is TRBJ1-6, with 9 bases identical to TRBD1. The CDR3 contains 15 residues. V lost 4 bases, J lost 10 bases, and 8 bases stayed unmatched. The V gene's germline CDR1 is MDHEN and CDR2 SYDVKM. The complete variable domain, with remaining parts taken from reference TRBV28 and TRBJ1-6, reads DVKVTQSSRYLVKRTGEKVFLECVQDMDHENMFWYRQDPGLGLRLIYFSYDVKMKEKGDIPEGYSVSREKKERFSLILESASTNQTSMYLCASSSWTGEFSPLHFGNGTRLTVT.

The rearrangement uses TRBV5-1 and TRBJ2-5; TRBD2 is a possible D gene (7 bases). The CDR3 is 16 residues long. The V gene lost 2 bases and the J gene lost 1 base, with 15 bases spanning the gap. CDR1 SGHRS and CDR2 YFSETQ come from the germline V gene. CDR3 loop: CASSFMGGPSQETQYF. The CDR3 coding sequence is TGCGCCAGCAGCTTCATGGGGGGGCCCAGCCAAGAGACCCAGTACTTC. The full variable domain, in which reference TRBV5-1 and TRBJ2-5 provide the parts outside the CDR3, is KAGVTQTPRYLIKTRGQQVTLSCSPISGHRSVSWYQQTPGQGLQFLFEYFSETQRNKGNFPGRFSGRQFSNSRSEMNVSTLELGDSALYLCASSFMGGPSQETQYFGPGTRLLVL.

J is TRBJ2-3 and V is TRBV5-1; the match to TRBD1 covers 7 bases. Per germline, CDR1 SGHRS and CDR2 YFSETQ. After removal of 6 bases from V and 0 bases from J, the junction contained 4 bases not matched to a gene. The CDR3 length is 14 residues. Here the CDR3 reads CASTRDRSTDTQYF. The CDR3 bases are TGCGCCAGCACCCGGGACAGAAGCACAGATACGCAGTATTTT.

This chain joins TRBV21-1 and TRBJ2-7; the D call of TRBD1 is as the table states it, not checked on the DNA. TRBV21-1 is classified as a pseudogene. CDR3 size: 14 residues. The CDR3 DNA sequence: TGTGCCAGGAGGGAACGGACAGGAATCCGCGAGCAGTACTTC. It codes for CARRERTGIREQYF.

The CDR3 DNA reads as TGCGCCAGCAGCCAAGGCAGGGGGCTTCTTACCGGGGAGCTGTTTTTT. Its translation: CASSQGRGLLTGELFF. The genes are TRBV4-1 and TRBJ2-2, with 8 positions matching TRBD1. The CDR3 has 16 residues. Unmatched junction bases numbered 6, after V lost 1 base and J lost 5 bases. Germline-derived CDR1 and CDR2 are MGHRA and YSYEKL.

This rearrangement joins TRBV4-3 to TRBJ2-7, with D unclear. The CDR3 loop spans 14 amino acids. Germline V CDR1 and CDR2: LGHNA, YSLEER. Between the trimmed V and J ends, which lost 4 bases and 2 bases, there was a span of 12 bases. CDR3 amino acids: CASSRWVGPYEQYF. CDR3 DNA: TGCGCCAGCAGCCGCTGGGTGGGCCCCTACGAGCAGTACTTC.

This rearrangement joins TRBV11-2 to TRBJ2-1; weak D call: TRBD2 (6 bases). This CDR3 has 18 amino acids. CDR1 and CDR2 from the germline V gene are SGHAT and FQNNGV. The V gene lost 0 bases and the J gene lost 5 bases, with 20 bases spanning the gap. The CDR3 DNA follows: TGTGCCAGCAGCTTAGAAACCGGAGGGAGGTTGGAGGACAATGAGCAGTTCTTC. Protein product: CASSLETGGRLEDNEQFF.

The CDR3 is CASSVSPRETQYF. The CDR3 nucleotides are TGTGCCAGCAGCGTATCCCCCCGAGAGACCCAGTACTTC. J is TRBJ2-5 and V is TRBV9; D gene ambiguous. The CDR3 runs to 13 residues. V was trimmed by 1 base and J by 4 bases, leaving 8 bases between them. The germline CDR1 and CDR2 sequences are SGDLS and YYNGEE.

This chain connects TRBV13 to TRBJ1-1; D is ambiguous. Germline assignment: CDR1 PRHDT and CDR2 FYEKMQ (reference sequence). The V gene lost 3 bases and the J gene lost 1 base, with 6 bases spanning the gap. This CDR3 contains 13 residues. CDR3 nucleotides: TGTGCCAGCAGCTTGACATCGAACACTGAAGCTTTCTTT. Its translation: CASSLTSNTEAFF.

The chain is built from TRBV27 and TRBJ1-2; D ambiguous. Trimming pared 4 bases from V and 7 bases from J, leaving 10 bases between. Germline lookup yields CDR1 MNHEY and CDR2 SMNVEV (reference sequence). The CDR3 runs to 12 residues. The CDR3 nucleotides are TGTGCCAGCAGTTCTCACCCGGGTGGCTACACCTTC. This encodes CASSSHPGGYTF.

The CDR3 nucleotides are TGTGCCAGCAGAAAGGACAGGGGGGAGACCCAGTACTTC. This translates into CASRKDRGETQYF. The chain uses TRBV5-4 and TRBJ2-5, with 10 bases matching TRBD1. There are 13 residues in the CDR3. Germline V gene sequence: CDR1 SGHNT, CDR2 YYREEE (reference sequence). J was trimmed by 5 bases and V by 5 bases; bases with no gene match: 3.

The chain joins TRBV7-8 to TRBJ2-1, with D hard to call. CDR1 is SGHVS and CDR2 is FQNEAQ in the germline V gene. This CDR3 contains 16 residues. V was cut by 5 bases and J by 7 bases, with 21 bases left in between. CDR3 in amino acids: CASSDPGKVLVNEQFF. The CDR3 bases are TGTGCCAGCAGCGACCCGGGTAAGGTTCTGGTTAATGAGCAGTTCTTC.